Shown below are 22 T cell receptor beta chains from a single sample sequenced in a study of regulatory T cells in long-lasting Graves disease (dated by TCRdb to about 2021). To prepare the library, multiplex PCR was applied. Reads for this sample came from an Illumina HiSeq 4000. To build TCR beta libraries, CDR3 regions were amplified by Arm-PCR using iRepertoire HTBI primers. In TCRdb, the public reads were trimmed at Q25 with fastp and aligned with MiXCR, with productive beta chains retained. Rows with one shared CDR3 protein collapse into an entry with the most common genes and DNA. Present in this sample are approximately 490,000 distinct CDR3 sequences, under 20% of which were seen just once. The biggest ten clones account for less than 15% of the sample. This specimen's time point label, interpreted: newly diagnosed GD, antithyroid drugs for less than 3 months. For both TCR sequencing and RNA sequencing, RNA was extracted from PBMCs in TRIzol.

These same records also appear under a second study, on T cells in Graves' hyperthyroidism and ophthalmopathy.

Sequenced material: peripheral blood mononuclear cells (PBMCs), taken at new diagnosis, from a patient treated with antithyroid drugs. The source of these receptors is a man in his forties with Graves disease. Donor details come from another sample of the same person, matched by shared clones.

There are many counts of this clonotype. The chain recombines TRBV20-1 with TRBJ2-3, with D perhaps matching TRBD2 (5 bases). CDR3 length: 14 amino acids. Trimming pared 4 bases from V and 5 bases from J, leaving 16 bases between. Per the germline V gene, CDR1 is DFQATT and CDR2 is SNEGSKA (reference sequence). CDR3 sequence: CSAISRGSVDTQYF. CDR3 in DNA: TGCAGTGCTATCAGCCGTGGGAGCGTAGATACGCAGTATTTT.

This clonotype was seen ten or more times. The genes are TRBV30 and TRBJ2-1; a possible D gene is TRBD1 (5 bases). The CDR3 consists of 13 residues. CDR1 is GTSNPN, CDR2 SVGIG, per germline (reference sequence). The V and J ends lost 8 bases and 0 bases respectively, with 11 bases between them. The CDR3 DNA reads as TGTGCCGGACACTGGAGCTCCTACAATGAGCAGTTCTTC. Protein product: CAGHWSSYNEQFF. The whole variable domain, remainder taken from reference TRBV30 and TRBJ2-1, is SQTIHQWPATLVQPVGSPLSLECTVEGTSNPNLYWYRQAAGRGLQLLFYSVGIGQISSEVPQNLSASRPQDRQFILSSKKLLLSDSGFYLCAGHWSSYNEQFFGPGTRLTVL.

This clonotype came up many times. CDR3 nucleotide sequence: TGCAGTGCTCGCAGCCATAGCTCCTACAATGAGCAGTTCTTC. Translated: CSARSHSSYNEQFF. The chain employs TRBV20-1 and TRBJ2-1; D is ambiguous. There are 14 residues in the CDR3. V dropped 5 bases and J dropped 0 bases, with 11 bases sitting between them. Germline-derived CDR1 and CDR2 are DFQATT and SNEGSKA (reference sequence).

This clonotype came up once. V is TRBV29-1 and J is TRBJ2-3; D unclear. Trimming took 6 bases from V and 6 from J, leaving 7 bases between them. The CDR3 sequence is 10 residues long. Per germline, CDR1 SQVTM and CDR2 ANQGSEA. The CDR3 protein is CSVRVDTQYF. CDR3 DNA sequence: TGCAGCGTAAGAGTGGATACGCAGTATTTT.

Ten or more counts support this clonotype. The chain is built from TRBV5-1 and TRBJ1-1, with 8 bases that match TRBD1. Germline V lookup: CDR1 SGHRS, CDR2 YFSETQ. The CDR3 has 14 residues. V was clipped by 0 bases and J by 8 bases; unmatched bases: 6. The CDR3 DNA reads as TGCGCCAGCAGCTTGGCAGGGGGCAGGAGAGAAGCTTTCTTT. This encodes CASSLAGGRREAFF.

This clonotype was found a few times. V usage is TRBV7-9 and J usage is TRBJ2-4; D is unresolved. Deletions cut 5 bases from V and 10 bases from J, with 18 bases between. The CDR3 extends over 14 amino acids. Germline V CDR1 and CDR2: SEHNR, FQNEAQ (reference sequence). CDR3 loop: CASSPLGTVWIQYF. As DNA, the CDR3 is TGTGCCAGCAGCCCCCTGGGCACGGTCTGGATTCAGTACTTC.

In this sample, this clonotype turned up a few times. The rearrangement uses TRBV7-9 and TRBJ1-3, with D uncertain. Trimming removed 4 bases from V and 4 bases from J, with 5 bases in between. The CDR3 is 12 amino acids. Looked up from germline, CDR1 is SEHNR and CDR2 is FQNEAQ (reference sequence). CDR3 amino acids: CASSSQGNTIYF. The DNA for the CDR3 is TGTGCCAGCAGCTCTCAGGGAAACACCATATATTTT.

This clonotype came up once. The chain joins TRBV2 to TRBJ2-5, with 7 bases lining up with TRBD2. Trimming at V came to 5 bases and at J to 9 bases, leaving 9 bases not matched to a gene. CDR1 is SNHLY, CDR2 FYNNEI, per germline. The CDR3 spans 13 residues. CDR3 loop: CASSPGTTGPQYF. The DNA for the CDR3 is TGTGCCAGCAGTCCCGGGACTACGGGGCCCCAGTACTTC.

A remark on this clonotype: A single base separates this from a much larger clone, so it may be a read error. This chain joins TRBV13 and TRBJ2-7; the match to TRBD2 covers 10 bases. Germline CDR1 PRHDT, CDR2 FYEKMQ (reference sequence). The CDR3 loop spans 15 amino acids. V was pared by 2 bases and J by 7 bases, with 8 bases of the junction left unmatched. The CDR3 spells CASSLTAGGTNEQYF. The CDR3 DNA sequence: TGTGCCAGCAGCTTAACAGCGGGAGGGACAAATGAGCAGTACTTC.

This clonotype turned up a few times. One junction end disagrees with the germline gene, perhaps due to a read error. The chain links TRBV29-1 to TRBJ1-1, with no clear D. Looked up from germline, CDR1 is SQVTM and CDR2 is ANQGSEA. CDR3 size: 8 residues. The CDR3 nucleotides are TGCAGCGTTGACGAACCGAATTTT. It translates to CSVDEPNF.

This clonotype was recorded many times. This chain joins TRBV12-5 and TRBJ2-5, with D unclear. The V and J ends lost 5 bases and 2 bases respectively, with 9 bases between them. The CDR3 runs to 13 residues. Germline V gene lookup returns CDR1 LGHNT and CDR2 FRNRAP. CDR3 nucleotide sequence: TGTGCTAGTGGTGATCCACAGCAAGAGACCCAGTACTTC. This encodes CASGDPQQETQYF.

This clonotype has just a few counts. The genes are TRBV15 and TRBJ1-2, with 8 bases lining up with TRBD1. This CDR3 region has 14 residues. Germline assignment: CDR1 LNHNV and CDR2 YYDKDF (reference sequence). V was pared by 0 bases and J by 4 bases, with 1 base of the junction left unmatched. Here the CDR3 reads CATSREGQGYGYTF. CDR3 nucleotides: TGTGCCACCAGCAGAGAAGGACAGGGCTATGGCTACACCTTC.

In this sample, this clonotype turned up many times. The chain joins TRBV28 to TRBJ1-1, with TRBD1 identical over 8 bases. The length of the CDR3 is 15 residues. V dropped 11 bases and J dropped 1; count of bases not matched to a gene: 12. Germline loops: CDR1 MDHEN, CDR2 SYDVKM. CDR3 nucleotide sequence: TGTGCCGCAGCGGTACAGGGGGAAAAGAACACTGAAGCTTTCTTT. It translates to CAAAVQGEKNTEAFF. Based on the CDR3 plus reference TRBV28 and TRBJ1-1, the full variable domain is DVKVTQSSRYLVKRTGEKVFLECVQDMDHENMFWYRQDPGLGLRLIYFSYDVKMKEKGDIPEGYSVSREKKERFSLILESASTNQTSMYLCAAAVQGEKNTEAFFGQGTRLTVV.

This clonotype showed up many times. The CDR3 DNA sequence: TGTGCCAGCAGTGACAGACCAGGACAGGGAAATCAGCCCCAGCATTTT. It encodes CASSDRPGQGNQPQHF. The chain combines TRBV2 with TRBJ1-5; 8 nucleotides agree with TRBD1. V shed 3 bases, J shed 4 bases, and the junction held 8 bases outside the gene matches. Germline CDR1 and CDR2: SNHLY and FYNNEI. This CDR3 has 16 amino acids.

The table lists this clonotype with a few counts. The rearrangement uses TRBV6-1 and TRBJ1-5; D not resolved. The CDR3 has 14 residues. Looked up from germline, CDR1 is MNHNS and CDR2 is SASEGT. The germline V and J ends were trimmed by 6 bases and 2 bases, with 11 bases remaining between them. The CDR3 DNA is TGTGCCAGCAGCCCCGTAAAGGGCAATCAGCCCCAGCATTTT. Translated, it gives CASSPVKGNQPQHF.

This clonotype was seen repeatedly, ten times or more. V usage is TRBV18 and J usage is TRBJ2-3, with TRBD1 identical over 8 bases. The CDR3 length is 17 residues. The junction had 6 bases not matched to a gene; V was cut back by 0 bases and J by 1 base. Per germline, CDR1 KGHSH and CDR2 LQKENI. This chain's CDR3 is CASSPPTGAHGTDTQYF. Written as DNA, the CDR3 is TGTGCCAGCTCACCACCGACAGGGGCGCACGGCACAGATACGCAGTATTTT. The full variable domain, rest sourced from reference TRBV18 and TRBJ2-3, is NAGVMQNPRHLVRRRGQEARLRCSPMKGHSHVYWYRQLPEEGLKFMVYLQKENIIDESGMPKERFSAEFPKEGPSILRIQQVVRGDSAAYFCASSPPTGAHGTDTQYFGPGTRLTVL.

This chain uses TRBV29-1 with TRBJ2-6; D gene ambiguous. Per the germline V gene, CDR1 is SQVTM and CDR2 is ANQGSEA. This CDR3 region has 15 residues. V was clipped by 5 bases and J by 0 bases, with 11 bases between them. The CDR3 region is CSVHAVNSGANVLTF. The CDR3 DNA reads TGCAGCGTTCATGCAGTGAACTCTGGGGCCAACGTCCTGACTTTC. The complete variable domain, with remaining parts taken from reference TRBV29-1 and TRBJ2-6, reads SAVISQKPSRDICQRGTSLTIQCQVDSQVTMMFWYRQQPGQSLTLIATANQGSEATYESGFVIDKFPISRPNLTFSTLTVSNMSPEDSSIYLCSVHAVNSGANVLTFGAGSRLTVL.

This clonotype came up many times. The V call is TRBV20-1, the J call TRBJ2-1; tentative D call: TRBD1 (6 bases). V shed 5 bases and J shed 4 bases, with 21 bases lying between them. The CDR3 runs to 16 residues. Germline V CDR1 and CDR2: DFQATT, SNEGSKA (reference sequence). The CDR3 DNA reads TGCAGTGCTCCCGAGGGGGTAGCCCAAACATACAATGAGCAGTTCTTC. It specifies CSAPEGVAQTYNEQFF.

J is TRBJ2-1 and V is TRBV7-9; possibly TRBD1 or TRBD2 for D (5 bases each). Per the germline V gene, CDR1 is SEHNR and CDR2 is FQNEAQ (reference sequence). The CDR3 has 13 residues. Trimming shortened V by 4 bases and J by 10 bases, and 14 bases separated the two germline ends. The CDR3 spells CASSWGPSGEQFF. CDR3 nucleotides: TGTGCCAGCAGCTGGGGCCCGAGCGGAGAGCAGTTCTTC.

The V call is TRBV16, the J call TRBJ2-7; D ambiguous. Trimming took 0 bases from V and 7 from J, leaving 13 bases between them. There are 14 residues in the CDR3. Germline lookup yields CDR1 KGHSY and CDR2 FQNENV. CDR3 in DNA: TGTGCCAGCAGCCAATCGAAGGTGGAAGGTGAGCAGTACTTC. Translating gives CASSQSKVEGEQYF.

This clonotype came up many times. The chain joins TRBV27 to TRBJ2-3; D ambiguous. The germline V and J ends were trimmed by 0 bases and 1 base, with 5 bases remaining between them. Germline CDR1 is MNHEY and CDR2 is SMNVEV (reference sequence). This CDR3 has 14 amino acids. CDR3 sequence reads: CASSLSDGTDTQYF. The CDR3 region has the DNA TGTGCCAGCAGTTTATCAGATGGCACAGATACGCAGTATTTT.

This clonotype was seen ten or more times. This chain connects TRBV30 to TRBJ2-1; unclear D gene. The CDR3 is 11 residues long. The ends were cut back, 2 bases at V and 5 bases at J, with 4 bases in the middle. From germline, CDR1 is GTSNPN and CDR2 SVGIG (reference sequence). This CDR3 reads CAWSTHNEQFF. CDR3 DNA: TGTGCCTGGAGTACCCACAATGAGCAGTTCTTC.